This T cell receptor beta chain was sequenced for a study of post-analysis software for immune sequencing data. Study in general: Included among the disease courses, which were recorded for the cohort, were relapsing-remitting, secondary progressive and progressive-relapsing multiple sclerosis. Study-level results: Those with multiple sclerosis, the patient group, showed significantly lower normalized Chao1 diversity than controls.

Unique molecular identifiers had been added to the TCR beta cDNA libraries. A population of about 0.95 to 10 million T cells gave rise to roughly 500,000 cDNA molecules. TCRdb re-analysed the PCR reads in MiXCR, keeping a single row per CDR3 protein. In the table there are under 900,000 distinct CDR3 sequences, 53% of which are singletons. There are a few counts of this clonotype. The antigen remains unidentified. The sample taken for sequencing was blood. The receptor's source is a girl between 10 and 17 years old with multiple sclerosis.

CDR3 region: CSVEGTISEQFF. CDR3 nucleotide sequence: TGCAGCGTTGAAGGGACTATTAGTGAGCAGTTCTTC. The chain links TRBV29-1 to TRBJ2-1; TRBD2 might be the D (6 bases). V lost 1 base and J 9 bases, leaving 10 bases between the germline ends. The CDR3 is made up of 12 amino acids. CDR1 SQVTM and CDR2 ANQGSEA come from the germline V gene.